These T cell receptor beta chains were read from a single sample in a study of response to subunit inactivated influenza vaccine. MiXCR, run by TCRdb on the RT-PCR reads, gives a single entry per CDR3 protein. The table has about 190,000 distinct CDR3 sequences, around 14% seen once. The sequencing here drew on CD8+ T cells sorted from PBMCs, taken about 5 days after vaccination. The receptor set was obtained from a man between 45 and 60 years old who received an inactivated influenza vaccine. Both conserved end residues are part of each CDR3. The D gene is left open where the match is weak. Clone size is given for some rows only: seen once, a few or many times, or a class if the clone is expanded.

TRBD2 | TRBJ2-3 | TRBV20-1 | medium-sized | TGCAGTGCCAGACCGGGAGGGCCCGCAGATACGCAGTATTTT | CSARPGGPADTQYF
- | TRBJ2-7 | TRBV7-2 | - | TGTGCCAGCAGCCTCGTGGGGATTTCCTCCTACGAGCAGTACTTC | CASSLVGISSYEQYF
TRBD2 | TRBJ2-1 | TRBV5-1 | - | TGCGCCAGCAGCGCTAGCGGGGGCTACAATGAGCAGTTCTTC | CASSASGGYNEQFF
TRBD1 | TRBJ2-1 | TRBV7-8 | few | TGTGCCAGCAGCTCCCAGGGGGCTGGGGATGAGCAGTTCTTC | CASSSQGAGDEQFF
TRBD2 | TRBJ2-1 | TRBV7-2 | many | TGTGCCAGCACCGTACCGGGACTAGCTTACAATGAGCAGTTCTTC | CASTVPGLAYNEQFF
- | TRBJ2-7 | TRBV28 | few | TGTGCCAGCAGTTTATCTTGGGAGCAGTACTTC | CASSLSWEQYF
TRBD2 | TRBJ2-7 | TRBV6-1 | - | TGTGCCAGCAGCCACGGGGCAGCGGGGTCGGGGCTATACGAGCAGTACTTC | CASSHGAAGSGLYEQYF
- | TRBJ2-7 | TRBV5-5 | few | TGTGCCAGCAGCTCCTCTAGACTACAATCCTACGAGCAGTACTTC | CASSSSRLQSYEQYF
- | TRBJ2-2 | TRBV7-8 | - | TGTGCCAGCAGCTTAGCCCCTCCCCGTGGCACCGGGGAGCTGTTTTTT | CASSLAPPRGTGELFF
- | TRBJ2-7 | TRBV6-2/TRBV6-3 | few | TGTGCCAGCAGTTATGTATCCCTCTACGAGCGGCAGTACTTC | CASSYVSLYERQYF
TRBD1 | TRBJ2-1 | TRBV9 | many | TGTGCCAGCTCCCCCCCAGCCCGGGACAGAACCTACAATGAGCAGTTCTTC | CASSPPARDRTYNEQFF
- | TRBJ2-1 | TRBV7-9 | many | TGTGCCAGCAGCTTAGCGGCGCGGGCAGACAATGAGCAGTTCTTC | CASSLAARADNEQFF
- | TRBJ2-7 | TRBV15 | few | TGTGCCACCAGCAGAGATAAAGCCCTACCGTACGAGCAGTACTTC | CATSRDKALPYEQYF
- | TRBJ2-2 | TRBV6-5 | few | TGTGCCAGCAGTTACTCGATCCGGGGAATGGACACCGGGGAGCTGTTTTTT | CASSYSIRGMDTGELFF
TRBD1 | TRBJ1-1 | TRBV3-1 | few | TGTGCCAGCAGCCACGCCGGGACAGGGAACACTGAAGCTTTCTTT | CASSHAGTGNTEAFF
- | TRBJ2-1 | TRBV5-6 | few | TGTGCCAGCAGCTTGGCCGGCTCCGGGGCAAACAATGAGCAGTTCTTC | CASSLAGSGANNEQFF
- | TRBJ1-1 | TRBV12-3/TRBV12-4 | few | TGTGCCAGCAGTTTAGCGGTAGGAGACACGGCTTTCTTT | CASSLAVGDTAFF
TRBD1 | TRBJ1-2 | TRBV6-1 | few | TGTGCCAGCAGTGACAAGAGAGGCAGGGGGCCCTATGGCTACACCTTC | CASSDKRGRGPYGYTF
TRBD2 | TRBJ2-7 | TRBV5-1 | - | TGCGCCAGCAGTAAAAAGGGGACTAGCGGCACCTACGAGCAGTACTTC | CASSKKGTSGTYEQYF
- | TRBJ2-1 | TRBV14 | few | TGTGCCAGCAGCCAATGGGTCTCAGGGAATGAGCAGTTCTTC | CASSQWVSGNEQFF
- | TRBJ2-7 | TRBV7-9 | many | TGTGCCAGCAGCCCACTGGACAGATCCTACGAGCAGTACTTC | CASSPLDRSYEQYF
- | TRBJ2-7 | TRBV7-9 | few | TGTGCCAGCGGCCCGACGGGAAACGAGCAGTACTTC | CASGPTGNEQYF
- | TRBJ2-1 | TRBV30 | few | TGTGCCTGGAGGGGGAACTACAATGAGCAGTTCTTC | CAWRGNYNEQFF